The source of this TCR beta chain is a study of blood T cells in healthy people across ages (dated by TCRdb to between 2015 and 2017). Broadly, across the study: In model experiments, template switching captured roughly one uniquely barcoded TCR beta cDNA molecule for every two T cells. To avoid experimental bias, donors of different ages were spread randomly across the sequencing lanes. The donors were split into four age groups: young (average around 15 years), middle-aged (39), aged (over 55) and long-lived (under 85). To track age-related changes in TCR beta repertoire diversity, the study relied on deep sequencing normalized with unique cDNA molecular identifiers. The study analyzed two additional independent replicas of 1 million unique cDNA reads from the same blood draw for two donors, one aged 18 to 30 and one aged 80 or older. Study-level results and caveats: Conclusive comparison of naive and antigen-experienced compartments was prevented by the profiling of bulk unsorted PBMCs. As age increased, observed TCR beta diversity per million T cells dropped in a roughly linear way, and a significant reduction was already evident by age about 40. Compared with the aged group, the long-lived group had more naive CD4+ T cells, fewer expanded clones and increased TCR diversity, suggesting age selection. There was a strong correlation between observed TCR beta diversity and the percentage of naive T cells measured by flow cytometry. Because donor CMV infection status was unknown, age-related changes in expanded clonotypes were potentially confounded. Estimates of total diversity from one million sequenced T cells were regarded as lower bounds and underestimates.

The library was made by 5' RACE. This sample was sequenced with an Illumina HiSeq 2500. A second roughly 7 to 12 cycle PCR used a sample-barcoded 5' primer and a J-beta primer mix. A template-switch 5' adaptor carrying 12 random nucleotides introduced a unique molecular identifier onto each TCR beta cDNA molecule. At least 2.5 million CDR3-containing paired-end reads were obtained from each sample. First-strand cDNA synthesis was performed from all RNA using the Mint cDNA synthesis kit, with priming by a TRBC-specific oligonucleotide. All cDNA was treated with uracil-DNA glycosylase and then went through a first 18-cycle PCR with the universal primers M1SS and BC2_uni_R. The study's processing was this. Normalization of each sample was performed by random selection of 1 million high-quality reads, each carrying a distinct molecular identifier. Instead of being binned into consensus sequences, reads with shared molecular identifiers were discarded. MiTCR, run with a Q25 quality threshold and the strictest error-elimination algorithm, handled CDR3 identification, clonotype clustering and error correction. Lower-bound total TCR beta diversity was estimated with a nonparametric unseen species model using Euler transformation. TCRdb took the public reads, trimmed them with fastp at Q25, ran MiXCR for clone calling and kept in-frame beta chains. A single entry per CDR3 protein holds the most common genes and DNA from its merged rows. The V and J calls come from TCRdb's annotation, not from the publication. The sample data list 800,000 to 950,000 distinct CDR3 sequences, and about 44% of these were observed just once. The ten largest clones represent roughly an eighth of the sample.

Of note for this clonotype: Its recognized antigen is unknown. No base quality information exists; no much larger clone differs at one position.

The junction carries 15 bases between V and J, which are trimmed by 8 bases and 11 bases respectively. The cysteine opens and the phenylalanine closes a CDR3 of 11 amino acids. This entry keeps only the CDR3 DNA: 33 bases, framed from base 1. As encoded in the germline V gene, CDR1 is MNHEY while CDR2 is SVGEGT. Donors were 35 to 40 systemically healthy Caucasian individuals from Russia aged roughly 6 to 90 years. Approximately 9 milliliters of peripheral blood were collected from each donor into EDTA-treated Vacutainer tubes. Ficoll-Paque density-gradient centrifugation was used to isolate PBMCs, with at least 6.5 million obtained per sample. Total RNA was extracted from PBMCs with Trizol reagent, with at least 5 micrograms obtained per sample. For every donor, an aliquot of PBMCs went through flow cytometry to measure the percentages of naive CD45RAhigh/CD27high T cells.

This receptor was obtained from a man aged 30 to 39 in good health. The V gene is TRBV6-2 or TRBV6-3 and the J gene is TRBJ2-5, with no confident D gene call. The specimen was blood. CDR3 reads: CASCRVHEQYF. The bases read TGTGCCAGCTGTCGGGTCCATGAGCAGTACTTC.